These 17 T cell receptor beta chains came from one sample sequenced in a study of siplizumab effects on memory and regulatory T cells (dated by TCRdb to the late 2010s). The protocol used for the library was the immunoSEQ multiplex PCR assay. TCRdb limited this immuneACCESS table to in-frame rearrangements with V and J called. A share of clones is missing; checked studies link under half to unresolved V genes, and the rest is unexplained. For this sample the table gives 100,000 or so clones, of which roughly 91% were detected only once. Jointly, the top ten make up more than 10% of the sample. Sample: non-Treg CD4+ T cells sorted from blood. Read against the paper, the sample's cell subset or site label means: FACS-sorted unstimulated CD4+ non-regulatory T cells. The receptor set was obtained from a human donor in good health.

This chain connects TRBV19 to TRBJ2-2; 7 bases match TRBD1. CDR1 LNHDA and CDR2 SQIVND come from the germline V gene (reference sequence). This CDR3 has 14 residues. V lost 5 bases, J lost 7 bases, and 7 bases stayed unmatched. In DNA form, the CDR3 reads TGTGCCAGTAGTCCTAGACAGGGCAACGGGGAGCTGTTTTTT. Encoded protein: CASSPRQGNGELFF.

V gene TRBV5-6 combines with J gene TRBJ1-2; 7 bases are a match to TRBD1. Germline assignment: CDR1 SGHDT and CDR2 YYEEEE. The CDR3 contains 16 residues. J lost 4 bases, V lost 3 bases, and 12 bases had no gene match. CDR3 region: CASSSNRQGWSYGYTF. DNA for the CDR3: TGTGCCAGCAGCTCGAATAGACAGGGCTGGAGCTATGGCTACACCTTC.

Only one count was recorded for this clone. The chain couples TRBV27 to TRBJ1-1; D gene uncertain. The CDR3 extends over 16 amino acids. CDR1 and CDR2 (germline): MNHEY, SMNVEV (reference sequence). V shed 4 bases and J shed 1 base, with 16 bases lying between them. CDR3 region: CASSSSPPRGNTEAFF. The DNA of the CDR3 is TGTGCCAGCAGTTCCTCCCCCCCCCGCGGGAACACTGAAGCTTTCTTT.

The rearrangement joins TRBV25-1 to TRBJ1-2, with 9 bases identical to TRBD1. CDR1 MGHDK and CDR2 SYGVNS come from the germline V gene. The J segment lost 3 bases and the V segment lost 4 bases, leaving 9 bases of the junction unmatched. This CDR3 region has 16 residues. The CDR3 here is CASSASSGQGYYGYTF. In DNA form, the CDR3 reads TGTGCCAGCAGTGCATCCTCGGGACAGGGCTACTATGGCTACACCTTC.

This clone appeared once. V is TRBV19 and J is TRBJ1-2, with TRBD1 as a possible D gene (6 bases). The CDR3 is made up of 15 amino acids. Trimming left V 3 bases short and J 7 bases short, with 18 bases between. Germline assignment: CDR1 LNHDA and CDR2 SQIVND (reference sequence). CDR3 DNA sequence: TGTGCCAGTAGTATGTCTAACAGGGCAAGAGGTGGCTACACCTTC. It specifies CASSMSNRARGGYTF.

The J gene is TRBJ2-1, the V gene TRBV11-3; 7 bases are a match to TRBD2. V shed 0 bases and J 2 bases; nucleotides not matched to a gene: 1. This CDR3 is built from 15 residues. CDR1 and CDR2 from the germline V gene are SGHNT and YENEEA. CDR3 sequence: CASSLEGGPYNEQFF. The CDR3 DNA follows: TGTGCCAGCAGCTTAGAGGGAGGGCCCTACAATGAGCAGTTCTTC.

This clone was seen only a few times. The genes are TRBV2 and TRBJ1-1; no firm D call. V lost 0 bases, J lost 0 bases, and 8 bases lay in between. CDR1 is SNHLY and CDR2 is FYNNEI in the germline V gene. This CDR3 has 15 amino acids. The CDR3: CASSEARQMNTEAFF. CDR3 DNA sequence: TGTGCCAGCAGTGAAGCTCGCCAGATGAACACTGAAGCTTTCTTT.

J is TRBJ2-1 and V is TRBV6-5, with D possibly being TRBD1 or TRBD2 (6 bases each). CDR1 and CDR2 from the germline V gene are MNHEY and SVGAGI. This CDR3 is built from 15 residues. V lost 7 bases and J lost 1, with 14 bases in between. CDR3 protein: CASTYRRGSYNEQFF. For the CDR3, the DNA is TGTGCCAGCACCTACCGGAGGGGGTCCTACAATGAGCAGTTCTTC.

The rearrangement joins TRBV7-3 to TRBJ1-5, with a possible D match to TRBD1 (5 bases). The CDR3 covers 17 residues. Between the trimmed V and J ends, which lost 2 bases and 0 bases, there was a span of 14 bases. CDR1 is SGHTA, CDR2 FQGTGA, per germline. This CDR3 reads CASSLYVDNDSNQPQHF. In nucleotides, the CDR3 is TGTGCCAGCAGCTTATATGTGGACAACGATAGCAATCAGCCCCAGCATTTT.

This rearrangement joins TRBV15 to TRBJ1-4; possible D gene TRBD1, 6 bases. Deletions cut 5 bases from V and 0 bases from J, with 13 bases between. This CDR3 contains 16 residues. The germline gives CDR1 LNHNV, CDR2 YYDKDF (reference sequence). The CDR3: CATSHRTAATNEKLFF. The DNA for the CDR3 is TGTGCCACCAGCCATAGGACAGCCGCAACTAATGAAAAACTGTTTTTT.

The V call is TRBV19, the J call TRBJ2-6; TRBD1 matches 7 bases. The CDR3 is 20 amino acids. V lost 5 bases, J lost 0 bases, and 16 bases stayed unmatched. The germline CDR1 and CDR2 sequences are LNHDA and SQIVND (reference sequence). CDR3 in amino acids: CASSPSAQTGMSSGANVLTF. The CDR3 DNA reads TGTGCCAGTAGTCCATCGGCCCAGACAGGGATGAGCTCTGGGGCCAACGTCCTGACTTTC. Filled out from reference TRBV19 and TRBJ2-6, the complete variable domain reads DGGITQSPKYLFRKEGQNVTLSCEQNLNHDAMYWYRQDPGQGLRLIYYSQIVNDFQKGDIAEGYSVSREKKESFPLTVTSAQKNPTAFYLCASSPSAQTGMSSGANVLTFGAGSRLTVL.

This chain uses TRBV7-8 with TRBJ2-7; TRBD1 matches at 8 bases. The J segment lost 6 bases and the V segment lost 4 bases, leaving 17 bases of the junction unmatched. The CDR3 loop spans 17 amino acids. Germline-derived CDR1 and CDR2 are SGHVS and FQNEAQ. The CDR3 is CASSSRLSRTGKGEQYF. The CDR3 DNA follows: TGTGCCAGCAGCTCCAGATTATCCAGGACAGGGAAGGGCGAGCAGTACTTC.

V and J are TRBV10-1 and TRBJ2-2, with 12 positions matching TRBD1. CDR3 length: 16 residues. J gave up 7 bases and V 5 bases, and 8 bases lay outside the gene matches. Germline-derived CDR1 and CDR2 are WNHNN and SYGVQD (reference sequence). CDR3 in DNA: TGCGCCAGCAGTCCACCGGGACAGGGGGCTTTCGGGGAGCTGTTTTTT. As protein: CASSPPGQGAFGELFF.

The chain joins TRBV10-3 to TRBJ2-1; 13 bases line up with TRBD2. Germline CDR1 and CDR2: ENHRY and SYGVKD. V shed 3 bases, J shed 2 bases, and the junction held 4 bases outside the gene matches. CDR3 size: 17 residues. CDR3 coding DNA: TGTGCCATCAGTGATACGGGGACTAGCGGGACCTACAATGAGCAGTTCTTC. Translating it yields CAISDTGTSGTYNEQFF.

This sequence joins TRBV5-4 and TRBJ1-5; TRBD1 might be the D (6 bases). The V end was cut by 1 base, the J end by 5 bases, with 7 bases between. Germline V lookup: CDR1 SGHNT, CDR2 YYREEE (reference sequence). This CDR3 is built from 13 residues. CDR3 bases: TGTGCCAGCAGCTTGAACAGGGATCAGCCCCAGCATTTT. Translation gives CASSLNRDQPQHF.

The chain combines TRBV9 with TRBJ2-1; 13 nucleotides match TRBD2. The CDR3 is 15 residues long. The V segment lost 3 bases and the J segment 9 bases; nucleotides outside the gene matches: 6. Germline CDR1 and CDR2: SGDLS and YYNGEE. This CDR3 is CASSARTSGRTEQFF. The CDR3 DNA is TGTGCCAGCAGCGCCCGGACTAGCGGGAGAACTGAGCAGTTCTTC.

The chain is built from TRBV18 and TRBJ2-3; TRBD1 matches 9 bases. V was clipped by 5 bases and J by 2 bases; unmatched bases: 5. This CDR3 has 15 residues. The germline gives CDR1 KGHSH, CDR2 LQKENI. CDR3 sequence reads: CASSARTGDTDTQYF. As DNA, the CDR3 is TGTGCCAGCTCAGCCAGGACAGGGGACACAGATACGCAGTATTTT.